Listed below are T cell receptor beta chains from one sample, sequenced in a study of blood T cell repertoires in COVID-19. Libraries were prepared by immunoSEQ multiplex PCR; TCRdb keeps only in-frame clonotypes and omits some of them. This sample has hundreds of thousands of clones; 83% occur once, and the top ten carry over 1%. The material sequenced was peripheral blood. The receptor set was obtained from a woman aged 30 to 39 with COVID-19, enrolled during active disease. CDR3s include the opening cysteine and the closing phenylalanine or tryptophan. A D gene is named only where the DNA matches it firmly. Clone size appears in some rows only: once, few, many, or a class for an expanded clone.

V: TRBV12-3/TRBV12-4; size: NA; D: TRBD1; J: TRBJ1-2; CDR3: CASSFGQGYTF; DNA: TGTGCCAGCAGTTTTGGACAGGGTTACACCTTC
V: TRBV5-1; size: NA; D: NA; J: TRBJ2-1; CDR3: CASSLPGNYNEQFF; DNA: TGCGCCAGCAGCTTACCGGGTAACTACAATGAGCAGTTCTTC
V: TRBV4-1; size: NA; D: NA; J: TRBJ1-2; CDR3: CASSQDDRGYGYTF; DNA: TGCGCCAGCAGCCAAGATGATCGGGGCTATGGCTACACCTTC
V: TRBV19; size: NA; D: TRBD1; J: TRBJ2-3; CDR3: CASTAAGQARDTQYF; DNA: TGTGCCAGTACCGCGGCCGGACAGGCCCGCGATACGCAGTATTTT
V: TRBV27; size: NA; D: TRBD1; J: TRBJ2-4; CDR3: CASTRGIGGMDIQYF; DNA: TGTGCCAGCACCAGAGGGATAGGGGGCATGGACATTCAGTACTTC
V: TRBV4-2; size: NA; D: NA; J: TRBJ2-1; CDR3: CASSQSFGDEQFF; DNA: TGTGCCAGCAGCCAAAGTTTCGGGGATGAGCAGTTCTTC
V: TRBV11-2; size: NA; D: TRBD1; J: TRBJ1-2; CDR3: CASSSEGTGDVLYGYTF; DNA: TGTGCCAGCAGCTCAGAGGGGACAGGAGACGTTCTCTATGGCTACACCTTC
V: TRBV19; size: NA; D: NA; J: TRBJ1-6; CDR3: CASSIVADNSPLHF; DNA: TGTGCCAGTAGTATTGTGGCCGATAATTCACCCCTCCACTTT
V: TRBV2; size: NA; D: TRBD2; J: TRBJ2-1; CDR3: CASPRAGGSYNEQFF; DNA: TGTGCCAGCCCGAGAGCGGGAGGCTCCTACAATGAGCAGTTCTTC
V: TRBV9; size: once; D: NA; J: TRBJ2-1; CDR3: CASSPRWEYNEQFF; DNA: TGTGCCAGCAGCCCCCGGTGGGAGTACAATGAGCAGTTCTTC
V: TRBV19; size: once; D: TRBD2; J: TRBJ2-3; CDR3: CASSRVAGPSRDTQYF; DNA: TGTGCCAGTAGTAGAGTAGCGGGTCCCAGTAGAGATACGCAGTATTTT
V: TRBV5-1; size: NA; D: NA; J: TRBJ2-2; CDR3: CASSLDGLHTGELFF; DNA: TGCGCCAGCAGCTTGGATGGACTCCACACCGGGGAGCTGTTTTTT
V: TRBV6-5; size: once; D: NA; J: TRBJ2-7; CDR3: CASNRMMYEQYF; DNA: TGTGCCAGCAACAGAATGATGTACGAGCAGTACTTC
V: TRBV5-1; size: NA; D: NA; J: TRBJ1-1; CDR3: CASSLDTNTEAFF; DNA: TGCGCCAGCAGCTTGGACACGAACACTGAAGCTTTCTTT
V: TRBV5-4; size: NA; D: NA; J: TRBJ2-7; CDR3: CASSLERGTSSYEQYF; DNA: TGTGCCAGCAGCTTGGAACGGGGGACCTCCTCCTACGAGCAGTACTTC
V: TRBV15; size: NA; D: NA; J: TRBJ2-7; CDR3: CATSREGASEQYF; DNA: TGTGCCACCAGCAGAGAAGGAGCCAGCGAGCAGTACTTC
V: TRBV5-4; size: NA; D: TRBD2; J: TRBJ2-3; CDR3: CASSPSGRDTQYF; DNA: TGTGCCAGCAGCCCGAGCGGGAGAGATACGCAGTATTTT
V: TRBV5-5; size: NA; D: TRBD2; J: TRBJ2-3; CDR3: CASSLVGGSSVNTQYF; DNA: TGTGCCAGCAGCTTGGTCGGCGGGAGTAGCGTAAATACGCAGTATTTT
V: TRBV5-4; size: NA; D: NA; J: TRBJ1-1; CDR3: CASSLGGRVVDTEAFF; DNA: TGTGCCAGCAGCTTGGGAGGGCGGGTTGTGGACACTGAAGCTTTCTTT
V: TRBV23-1; size: few; D: TRBD1; J: TRBJ2-7; CDR3: CASSHSGQSSYEQYF; DNA: TGCGCCAGCAGTCATTCGGGACAGAGCTCCTACGAGCAGTACTTC
V: TRBV5-1; size: NA; D: TRBD1; J: TRBJ1-4; CDR3: CASREGTGVANEKLFF; DNA: TGCGCCAGCCGAGAGGGGACAGGGGTCGCTAATGAAAAACTGTTTTTT
V: TRBV7-9; size: few; D: NA; J: TRBJ1-1; CDR3: CASSSRTRSENTEAFF; DNA: TGTGCCAGCAGCTCGAGAACCCGGTCTGAGAACACTGAAGCTTTCTTT
V: TRBV5-1; size: NA; D: TRBD1; J: TRBJ1-1; CDR3: CASSPGQGGSGHTEAFF; DNA: TGCGCCAGCAGCCCGGGACAGGGGGGGTCCGGGCACACTGAAGCTTTCTTT
V: TRBV6-5; size: NA; D: NA; J: TRBJ2-7; CDR3: CASSLGGNEQYF; DNA: TGTGCCAGCTCCTTAGGAGGTAACGAGCAGTACTTC
V: TRBV11-2; size: NA; D: NA; J: TRBJ2-2; CDR3: CASKRHGSPGGELFF; DNA: TGTGCCAGCAAACGACACGGGAGCCCCGGCGGGGAGCTGTTTTTT
V: TRBV11-2; size: NA; D: NA; J: TRBJ1-5; CDR3: CASSTQQDQPQHF; DNA: TGTGCCAGCAGCACACAACAGGATCAGCCCCAGCATTTT
V: TRBV19; size: NA; D: TRBD1; J: TRBJ2-4; CDR3: CASLRQGADIQYF; DNA: TGTGCCAGCCTCAGACAGGGGGCGGACATTCAGTACTTC
V: TRBV6-5; size: NA; D: NA; J: TRBJ1-2; CDR3: CASLLTTGHGYTF; DNA: TGTGCCAGCCTCCTCACCACAGGGCATGGCTACACCTTC
V: TRBV5-5; size: once; D: TRBD2; J: TRBJ2-7; CDR3: CASSPRGATYEQYF; DNA: TGTGCCAGCAGCCCGCGGGGGGCCACCTACGAGCAGTACTTC